Listed here are 29 T cell receptor beta chains from one sample, sequenced in a study of cytomegalovirus exposure and HLA in healthy donors (dated by TCRdb to 2016 to 2017). Library creation used the immunoSEQ multiplex PCR assay. A mixture of 60 forward primers for TCR Vbeta segments and 13 reverse primers for TCR Jbeta segments was used in the multiplex PCR. Entries here come from immuneACCESS through TCRdb and include only in-frame sequences with V and J called. Some clones fail to appear in such tables; in the studies checked, an unresolved V gene covers under half of the shortfall, and the cause of the remainder is unknown. A total of under 200,000 clones appear in this sample, around three quarters of them only once. Of the sample, 4.5% to 6% falls within the top ten clones. Material: PBMCs. Receptors originate from a man aged 40-50 years in good health and CMV-seronegative.

The chain joins TRBV10-3 to TRBJ2-3; 8 bases align to TRBD2. The length of the CDR3 is 17 residues. Losses at the gene ends were 0 bases for V and 3 bases for J; bases not matched to a gene: 8. CDR1 and CDR2 (germline): ENHRY, SYGVKD. The CDR3 is CAISESLGGGPTDTQYF. CDR3 coding DNA: TGTGCCATCAGTGAGTCCCTCGGCGGGGGGCCTACAGATACGCAGTATTTT.

This chain connects TRBV19 to TRBJ2-7, with TRBD1 matching over 7 bases. The J segment lost 3 bases and the V segment lost 3 bases, leaving 5 bases of the junction unmatched. CDR3 length: 14 residues. CDR1 and CDR2 (germline): LNHDA, SQIVND (reference sequence). DNA of the CDR3: TGTGCCAGTAGTATCCGGACAGGTTTCTACGAGCAGTACTTC. It translates to CASSIRTGFYEQYF. Full variable domain (remainder filled in from reference TRBV19 and TRBJ2-7): DGGITQSPKYLFRKEGQNVTLSCEQNLNHDAMYWYRQDPGQGLRLIYYSQIVNDFQKGDIAEGYSVSREKKESFPLTVTSAQKNPTAFYLCASSIRTGFYEQYFGPGTRLTVT.

The V gene is TRBV4-1, the J gene TRBJ2-3, with 13 bases matching TRBD2. Per the germline V gene, CDR1 is MGHRA and CDR2 is YSYEKL. The CDR3 is made up of 16 amino acids. After removal of 3 bases from V and 4 bases from J, the junction contained 4 bases not matched to a gene. The CDR3 sequence is CASSHLGLAGPDTQYF. The DNA of the CDR3 is TGCGCCAGCAGCCACCTGGGACTAGCGGGACCAGATACGCAGTATTTT.

The CDR3 nucleotides are TGTGCCAGCAGCGCCGACCCTAGCTCCTACAATGAGCAGTTCTTC. Its translation is CASSADPSSYNEQFF. The chain couples TRBV9 to TRBJ2-1; D uncertain. The CDR3 consists of 15 residues. The germline V gene encodes CDR1 SGDLS and CDR2 YYNGEE. V lost 3 bases and J 0 bases, leaving 10 bases between the germline ends. The full variable domain, completed using reference TRBV9 and TRBJ2-1, is DSGVTQTPKHLITATGQRVTLRCSPRSGDLSVYWYQQSLDQGLQFLIQYYNGEERAKGNILERFSAQQFPDLHSELNLSSLELGDSALYFCASSADPSSYNEQFFGPGTRLTVL.

This clone was counted once. V and J are TRBV7-9 and TRBJ1-3, with 9 positions matching TRBD1. The germline gives CDR1 SEHNR, CDR2 FQNEAQ (reference sequence). J was trimmed by 2 bases and V by 4 bases; bases with no gene match: 6. CDR3 length: 16 amino acids. This chain's CDR3 is CASSSRTGATGNTIYF. The DNA for the CDR3 is TGTGCCAGCAGCTCTCGGACAGGGGCAACTGGAAACACCATATATTTT.

V usage is TRBV19 and J usage is TRBJ1-5, with D possibly being TRBD1 (6 bases). CDR1 and CDR2 from the germline V gene are LNHDA and SQIVND (reference sequence). The CDR3 is 16 residues long. V lost 3 bases to trimming and J lost 7 bases, with 19 bases between them. The CDR3 coding sequence is TGTGCCAGTAGTATTGGGTCCCAGGGGACCGGGCAGCCCCAGCATTTT. Its translation is CASSIGSQGTGQPQHF.

V gene TRBV9 combines with J gene TRBJ2-5, with D tentatively TRBD2 (5 bases). The germline CDR1 and CDR2 sequences are SGDLS and YYNGEE. The germline V and J ends were trimmed by 4 bases and 5 bases, with 12 bases remaining between them. This CDR3 has 13 amino acids. CDR3 sequence: CASSPRAWETQYF. In DNA form, the CDR3 reads TGTGCCAGCAGCCCGAGGGCGTGGGAGACCCAGTACTTC.

V gene TRBV7-3 combines with J gene TRBJ2-1; 11 bases line up with TRBD1. In germline, CDR1 is SGHTA, CDR2 FQGTGA. V lost 5 bases to trimming and J lost 5 bases; unmatched junction nucleotides: 8. The CDR3 length is 16 residues. CDR3 sequence (DNA): TGTGCCAGCAGCCCGAGGGACAGGGGGGACCACAATGAGCAGTTCTTC. Translating gives CASSPRDRGDHNEQFF.

The chain has TRBV6-6 and TRBJ1-1, with a weak D call TRBD1 (6 bases). The CDR3 extends over 15 amino acids. Per germline, CDR1 MNHNY and CDR2 SVGAGI (reference sequence). With 5 bases removed from V and 5 bases from J, the gap between germline ends came to 18 bases. Here the CDR3 DNA reads TGTGCCAGCAGTGGGACGGGGGGCGCGGAGACTGAAGCTTTCTTT. It is translated as CASSGTGGAETEAFF.

This clone was observed a few times. The V and J genes are TRBV5-1 and TRBJ2-1; 7 bases align to TRBD2. The CDR3 length is 14 residues. Germline CDR1 and CDR2: SGHRS and YFSETQ. The V and J ends lost 4 bases and 9 bases, in that order; junction bases with no gene match: 10. The CDR3 sequence: CASSVGAGEGEQFF. For the CDR3, the DNA is TGCGCCAGCAGCGTCGGGGCGGGGGAGGGTGAGCAGTTCTTC.

V usage is TRBV6-6 and J usage is TRBJ1-2, with TRBD1 as a possible D gene (5 bases). Trimming took 6 bases from V and 6 from J, leaving 14 bases between them. CDR1 MNHNY and CDR2 SVGAGI come from the germline V gene (reference sequence). This CDR3 is 13 amino acids long. For the CDR3, the DNA is TGTGCCAGCAGGGGTGGGGCGTCTAATGGCTACACCTTC. This sequence encodes CASRGGASNGYTF.

A single count supports this clone. The CDR3 reads CAWKGQGVNYGYTF. The CDR3 DNA sequence: TGTGCCTGGAAGGGACAGGGCGTTAACTATGGCTACACCTTC. The J gene is TRBJ1-2, the V gene TRBV30; the match to TRBD1 covers 9 bases. This CDR3 is built from 14 residues. The junction had 4 bases not matched to a gene; V was cut back by 4 bases and J by 1 base. Germline V gene lookup returns CDR1 GTSNPN and CDR2 SVGIG (reference sequence).

The chain recombines TRBV5-1 with TRBJ1-2; D not certain. Germline CDR1 SGHRS, CDR2 YFSETQ. V lost 0 bases and J lost 7, with 19 bases in between. This CDR3 is built from 16 residues. The CDR3 is CASSLELREGIVGYTF. CDR3 coding DNA: TGCGCCAGCAGCTTGGAATTACGGGAGGGAATAGTTGGCTACACCTTC.

The chain couples TRBV6-1 to TRBJ2-7; TRBD1 matches at 10 bases. Trimming cost V 3 bases and J 3 bases; bases outside gene matches: 8. Per the germline V gene, CDR1 is MNHNS and CDR2 is SASEGT. The CDR3 extends over 16 amino acids. The CDR3, as DNA: TGTGCCAGCAGTGACCGGGGACAGGGGTCGTACTACGAGCAGTACTTC. This sequence encodes CASSDRGQGSYYEQYF.

The chain uses TRBV19 and TRBJ1-1, with 10 bases fitting TRBD1. V trimming: 3 bases; J trimming: 4 bases; junction bases outside the gene matches: 8. This CDR3 spans 16 amino acids. Germline CDR1 LNHDA, CDR2 SQIVND (reference sequence). The CDR3 region is CASSIGDRGFGTEAFF. CDR3 in DNA: TGTGCCAGTAGTATTGGGGACAGGGGATTCGGCACTGAAGCTTTCTTT.

The chain couples TRBV6-1 to TRBJ2-7; no firm D call. Germline loops: CDR1 MNHNS, CDR2 SASEGT. The CDR3 is 15 amino acids. The V gene lost 5 bases and the J gene lost 0 bases, with 14 bases spanning the gap. The CDR3 here is CASSQSDTNSYEQYF. The CDR3 DNA sequence: TGTGCCAGCAGTCAAAGCGATACTAACTCCTACGAGCAGTACTTC.

The rearrangement links TRBV6-5 to TRBJ1-3; tentatively, D is TRBD1 (5 bases). V lost 4 bases to trimming and J lost 0 bases, with 13 bases between them. Germline V gene sequence: CDR1 MNHEY, CDR2 SVGAGI. The CDR3 contains 16 residues. As DNA, the CDR3 is TGTGCCAGCAGTTGGGGCACTAATCTCTCTGGAAACACCATATATTTT. Protein sequence: CASSWGTNLSGNTIYF.

J is TRBJ2-1 and V is TRBV7-9; D is ambiguous. The CDR3 has 14 residues. The V and J ends lost 2 bases and 6 bases respectively, with 11 bases between them. Germline V gene lookup returns CDR1 SEHNR and CDR2 FQNEAQ (reference sequence). CDR3 region: CASSLIWAPNEQFF. Here the CDR3 DNA reads TGTGCCAGCAGCTTAATTTGGGCCCCCAATGAGCAGTTCTTC.

This clone appeared once. The chain joins TRBV18 to TRBJ1-6; the match to TRBD1 covers 11 bases. Germline V gene data show CDR1 as KGHSH and CDR2 as LQKENI. V lost 4 bases, J lost 9 bases, and 5 bases stayed unmatched. The CDR3 has 15 amino acids. DNA of the CDR3: TGTGCCAGCTCACGGGTTGGGACAGGGGGTTCACCCCTCCACTTT. It specifies CASSRVGTGGSPLHF.

V is TRBV9 and J is TRBJ2-1, with 8 bases identical to TRBD2. There are 17 residues in the CDR3. V lost 4 bases, J lost 12 bases, and 21 bases stayed unmatched. The germline CDR1 and CDR2 sequences are SGDLS and YYNGEE. CDR3 nucleotide sequence: TGTGCCAGCAGCTCCCCGGGGGTAGCGGGACTGCTGGCTGGGCAGTTCTTC. Protein sequence: CASSSPGVAGLLAGQFF.

This chain uses TRBV4-1 with TRBJ2-3; 7 bases match TRBD1. Trimming at V came to 2 bases and at J to 1 base, leaving 3 bases not matched to a gene. This CDR3 has 15 residues. From germline, CDR1 is MGHRA and CDR2 YSYEKL. The DNA of the CDR3 is TGCGCCAGCAGCCAACCTGGACAGGGCACAGATACGCAGTATTTT. Its translation is CASSQPGQGTDTQYF.

The rearrangement uses TRBV5-4 and TRBJ1-3; possible D gene TRBD1, 6 bases. Trimming shortened V by 0 bases and J by 2 bases, and 12 bases separated the two germline ends. The CDR3 spans 16 residues. CDR1 SGHNT and CDR2 YYREEE come from the germline V gene (reference sequence). The CDR3 DNA is TGTGCCAGCAGCTTGGGGGGGCCCGGGGCTGGAAACACCATATATTTT. Translating gives CASSLGGPGAGNTIYF.

The chain has TRBV29-1 and TRBJ1-2; D is undetermined. Trimming cost V 6 bases and J 3 bases, with 8 bases left between them. Germline V lookup: CDR1 SQVTM, CDR2 ANQGSEA. The CDR3 totals 11 residues. The CDR3 sequence: CSVSQDYGYTF. In DNA form, the CDR3 reads TGCAGCGTCAGTCAGGACTATGGCTACACCTTC.

Written as DNA, the CDR3 is TGCGCCAGCAGCTTGGAGGGGGGACTTCGGACAGGGGTTGGAAACACCATATATTTT. It translates to CASSLEGGLRTGVGNTIYF. The genes are TRBV5-1 and TRBJ1-3; TRBD1 agrees at 9 bases. There are 19 residues in the CDR3. Germline CDR1 SGHRS, CDR2 YFSETQ. With V trimmed by 0 bases and J by 3 bases, 13 bases remained unmatched. The full variable domain, its missing parts supplied by reference TRBV5-1 and TRBJ1-3, is KAGVTQTPRYLIKTRGQQVTLSCSPISGHRSVSWYQQTPGQGLQFLFEYFSETQRNKGNFPGRFSGRQFSNSRSEMNVSTLELGDSALYLCASSLEGGLRTGVGNTIYFGEGSWLTVV.

The J gene is TRBJ1-2, the V gene TRBV18, with 7 bases fitting TRBD1. Trimming took 1 base from V and 7 from J; bases not matched to a gene: 6. This CDR3 spans 14 amino acids. Germline lookup yields CDR1 KGHSH and CDR2 LQKENI. The CDR3 here is CASSPQDRDFGYTF. The CDR3 DNA sequence: TGTGCCAGCTCACCACAAGACAGGGATTTTGGCTACACCTTC.

The chain recombines TRBV18 with TRBJ1-1, with TRBD1 matching over 7 bases. This CDR3 has 17 residues. J gave up 1 base and V 2 bases, and 10 bases lay outside the gene matches. Germline loops: CDR1 KGHSH, CDR2 LQKENI. The CDR3 nucleotides are TGTGCCAGCTCACCATCCGCAGGGGGGACCGCGAACACTGAAGCTTTCTTT. The encoded protein is CASSPSAGGTANTEAFF.

This clone was recorded once. Written as DNA, the CDR3 is TGTGCCAGCAGGGCCGGGACTAGCGGCTACGAGCAGTACTTC. Its protein is CASRAGTSGYEQYF. This chain joins TRBV2 and TRBJ2-7; TRBD2 matches 11 bases. This CDR3 has 14 residues. Germline CDR1 and CDR2: SNHLY and FYNNEI. The junction had 4 bases not matched to a gene; V was cut back by 6 bases and J by 3 bases.

The chain joins TRBV7-2 to TRBJ2-3; possibly TRBD2 for D (5 bases). Germline-derived CDR1 and CDR2 are SGHTA and FQGNSA. The ends were cut back, 5 bases at V and 0 bases at J, with 15 bases in the middle. This CDR3 contains 16 residues. The DNA for the CDR3 is TGTGCCAGCAGCCTAGTCGGATCGGGGAGCACAGATACGCAGTATTTT. This sequence encodes CASSLVGSGSTDTQYF. The whole variable domain, remainder taken from reference TRBV7-2 and TRBJ2-3, is GAGVSQSPSNKVTEKGKDVELRCDPISGHTALYWYRQSLGQGLEFLIYFQGNSAPDKSGLPSDRFSAERTGGSVSTLTIQRTQQEDSAVYLCASSLVGSGSTDTQYFGPGTRLTVL.

The CDR3 nucleotides read TGTGCCAGCAGCTTAGGATTGGTAGTAGCGGGAGGAGAGACCCAGTACTTC. This sequence encodes CASSLGLVVAGGETQYF. This chain joins TRBV7-9 and TRBJ2-5; 10 nucleotides line up with TRBD2. CDR1 and CDR2 from the germline V gene are SEHNR and FQNEAQ (reference sequence). With 1 base clipped from V and 4 bases from J, the junction kept 9 bases outside the gene matches. The CDR3 consists of 17 residues.